This TCR beta chain came from a study of cytomegalovirus exposure and HLA in healthy donors. General study points: Indistinguishable V segments, including TRBV6-2 and TRBV6-3, were excluded. Presence/absence results assume similar sequencing depth per donor, which may not hold.

With respect to this clone: What it binds is unknown.

The CDR3 extends over 15 amino acids. Germline V gives CDR1 LNHDA, CDR2 SQIVND (reference sequence). V lost 5 bases, J lost 4 bases, and 10 bases stayed unmatched. A multiplex PCR was run with 60 Vbeta primers and 13 Jbeta primers. Repertoires were generated with immunoSEQ multiplex PCR, while TCRdb's copy carries only in-frame clones and drops some. The table has roughly 140,000 clones, roughly 79% seen once; the top ten hold more than 9.5%. The sequence derives from a woman aged 55-75 years in good health and CMV-seropositive. Sequencing input: PBMCs. This chain connects TRBV19 to TRBJ1-2; 7 bases are shared with TRBD1. The CDR3 nucleotides are TGTGCCAGTAGTCCGCGAACGCAGGGGGGCTATGGCTACACCTTC. As protein: CASSPRTQGGYGYTF.